What follows describes a single TCR beta chain. Its matching antigen is unknown. Expressed TCRB transcripts were sequenced because the isolated RNA had all been reverse transcribed beforehand. Libraries were prepared by immunoSEQ multiplex PCR; TCRdb keeps only in-frame clonotypes and omits some of them. The data contain around 240,000 clones, over 9.5% of them seen just once; the ten biggest clones take up 0.03% to 0.04%. This record comes from a study of beta chain features in type 1 diabetes. Study observations and caveats: Diminished insertions and augmented deletions at VDJ junctions characterized type 1 diabetes patients.

Per the germline V gene, CDR1 is SNHLY and CDR2 is FYNNEI. The CDR3 has 12 residues. Trimming took off 5 bases at V and 3 bases at J, with 7 bases between the two ends. Source material: naive CD4+ T cells from blood. The rearrangement links TRBV2 to TRBJ2-5, with a weak D call TRBD2 (6 bases). The clonotype originates from a woman between 18 and 29 years old in good health. The CDR3 nucleotides read TGTGCCAGCAGTTGGGGGGAAGAGACCCAGTACTTC. Amino acids: CASSWGEETQYF.